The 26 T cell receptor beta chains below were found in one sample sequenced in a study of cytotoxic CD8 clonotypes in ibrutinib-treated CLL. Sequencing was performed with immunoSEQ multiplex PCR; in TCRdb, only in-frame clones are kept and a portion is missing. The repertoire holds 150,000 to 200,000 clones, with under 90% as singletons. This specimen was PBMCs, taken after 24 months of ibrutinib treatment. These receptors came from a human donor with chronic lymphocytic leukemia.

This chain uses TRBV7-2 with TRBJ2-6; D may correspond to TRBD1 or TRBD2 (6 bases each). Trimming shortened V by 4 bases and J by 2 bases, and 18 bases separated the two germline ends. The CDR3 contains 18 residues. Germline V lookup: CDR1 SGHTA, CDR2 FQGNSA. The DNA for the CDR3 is TGTGCCAGCAGCTCCCCGGGTATCGGGGGCCCTGGGGCCAACGTCCTGACTTTC. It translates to CASSSPGIGGPGANVLTF.

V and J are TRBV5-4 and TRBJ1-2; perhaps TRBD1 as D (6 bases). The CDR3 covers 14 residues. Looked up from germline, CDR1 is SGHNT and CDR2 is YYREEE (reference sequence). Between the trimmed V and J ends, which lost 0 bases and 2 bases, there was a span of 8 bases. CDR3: CASSLGQGNYGYTF. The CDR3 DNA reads TGTGCCAGCAGCTTGGGGCAGGGGAACTATGGCTACACCTTC.

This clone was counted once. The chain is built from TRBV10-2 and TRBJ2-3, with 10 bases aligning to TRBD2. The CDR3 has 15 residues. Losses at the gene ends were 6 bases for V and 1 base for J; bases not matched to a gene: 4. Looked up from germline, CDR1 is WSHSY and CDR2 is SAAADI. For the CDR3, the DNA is TGCGCCAGCAGAGGGCTAGCGGGGGGCACAGATACGCAGTATTTT. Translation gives CASRGLAGGTDTQYF.

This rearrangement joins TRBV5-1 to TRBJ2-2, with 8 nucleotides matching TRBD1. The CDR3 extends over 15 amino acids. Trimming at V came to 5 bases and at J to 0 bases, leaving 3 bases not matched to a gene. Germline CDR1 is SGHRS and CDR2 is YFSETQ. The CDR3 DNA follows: TGCGCCAGCAGAGGACAGGGCGCGAACACCGGGGAGCTGTTTTTT. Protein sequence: CASRGQGANTGELFF.

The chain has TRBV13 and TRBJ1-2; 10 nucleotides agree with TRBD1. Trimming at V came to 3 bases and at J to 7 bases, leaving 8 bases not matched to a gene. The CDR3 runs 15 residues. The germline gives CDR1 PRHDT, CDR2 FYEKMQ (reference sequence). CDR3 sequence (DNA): TGTGCCAGCAGCTTGGGGACAGGGGAAGATTTTGGCTACACCTTC. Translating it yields CASSLGTGEDFGYTF.

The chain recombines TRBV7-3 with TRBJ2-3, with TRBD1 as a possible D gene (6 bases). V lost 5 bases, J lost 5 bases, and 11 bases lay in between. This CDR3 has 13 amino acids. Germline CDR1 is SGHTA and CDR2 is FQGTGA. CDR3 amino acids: CASSLRGGDTQYF. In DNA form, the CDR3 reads TGTGCCAGCAGCCTTAGAGGGGGAGATACGCAGTATTTT.

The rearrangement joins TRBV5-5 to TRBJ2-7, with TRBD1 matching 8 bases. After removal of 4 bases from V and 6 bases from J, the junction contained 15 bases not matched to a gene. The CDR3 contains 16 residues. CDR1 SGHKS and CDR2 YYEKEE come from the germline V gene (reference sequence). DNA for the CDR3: TGTGCCAGCAGCCCGAGGCCGACAGGGGCGTCTGGCGAGCAGTACTTC. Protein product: CASSPRPTGASGEQYF.

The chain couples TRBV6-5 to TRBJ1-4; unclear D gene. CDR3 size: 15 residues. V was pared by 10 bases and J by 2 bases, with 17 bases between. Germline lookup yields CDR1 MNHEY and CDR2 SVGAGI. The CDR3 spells CATARWGSTNEKLFF. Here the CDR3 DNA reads TGTGCCACCGCCCGGTGGGGTTCTACTAATGAAAAACTGTTTTTT.

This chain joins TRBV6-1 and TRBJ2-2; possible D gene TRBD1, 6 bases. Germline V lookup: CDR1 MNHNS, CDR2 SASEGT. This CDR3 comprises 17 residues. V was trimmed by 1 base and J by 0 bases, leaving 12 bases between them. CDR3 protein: CASSEGFGTSNTGELFF. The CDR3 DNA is TGTGCCAGCAGTGAAGGGTTCGGGACATCGAACACCGGGGAGCTGTTTTTT.

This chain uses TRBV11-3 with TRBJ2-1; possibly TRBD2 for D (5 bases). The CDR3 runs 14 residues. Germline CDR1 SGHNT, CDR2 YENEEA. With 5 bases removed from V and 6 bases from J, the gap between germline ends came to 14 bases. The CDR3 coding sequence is TGTGCCAGCAGCCCCCGGACTGGTATCAATGAGCAGTTCTTC. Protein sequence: CASSPRTGINEQFF.

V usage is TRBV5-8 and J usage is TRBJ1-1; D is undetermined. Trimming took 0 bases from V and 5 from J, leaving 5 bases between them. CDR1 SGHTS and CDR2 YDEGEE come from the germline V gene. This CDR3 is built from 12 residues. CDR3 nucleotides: TGTGCCAGCAGCTTGGACCCGACTGAAGCTTTCTTT. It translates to CASSLDPTEAFF.

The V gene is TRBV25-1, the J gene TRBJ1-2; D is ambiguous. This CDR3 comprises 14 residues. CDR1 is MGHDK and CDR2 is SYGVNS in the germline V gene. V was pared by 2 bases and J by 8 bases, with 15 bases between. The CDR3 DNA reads TGTGCCAGCAGTGAAGCCAGTGATTTGAGGGGCTACACCTTC. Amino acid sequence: CASSEASDLRGYTF.

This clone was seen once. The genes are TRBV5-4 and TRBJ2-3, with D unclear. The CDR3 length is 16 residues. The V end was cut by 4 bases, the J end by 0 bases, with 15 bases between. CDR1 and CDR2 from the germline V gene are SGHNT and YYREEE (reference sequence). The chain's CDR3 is CASSLKGGSSTDTQYF. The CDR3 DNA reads TGTGCCAGCAGCCTAAAAGGCGGCTCCAGCACAGATACGCAGTATTTT.

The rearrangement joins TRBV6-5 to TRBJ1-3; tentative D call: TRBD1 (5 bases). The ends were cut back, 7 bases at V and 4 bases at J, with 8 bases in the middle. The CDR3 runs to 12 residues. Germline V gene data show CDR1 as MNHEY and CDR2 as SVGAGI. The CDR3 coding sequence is TGTGCCAGCACCTCAGGGGGAAACACCATATATTTT. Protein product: CASTSGGNTIYF.

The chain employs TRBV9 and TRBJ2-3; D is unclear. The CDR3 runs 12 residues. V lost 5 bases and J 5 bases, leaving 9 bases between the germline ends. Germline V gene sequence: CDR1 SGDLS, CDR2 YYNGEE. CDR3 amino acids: CASSPSQDTQYF. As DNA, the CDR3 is TGTGCCAGCAGTCCATCCCAAGATACGCAGTATTTT.

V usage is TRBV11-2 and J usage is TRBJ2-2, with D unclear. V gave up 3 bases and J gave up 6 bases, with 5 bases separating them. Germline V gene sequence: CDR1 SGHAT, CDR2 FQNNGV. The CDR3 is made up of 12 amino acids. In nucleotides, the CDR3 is TGTGCCAGCAGCTTCGGAGCCGGGGAGCTGTTTTTT. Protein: CASSFGAGELFF.

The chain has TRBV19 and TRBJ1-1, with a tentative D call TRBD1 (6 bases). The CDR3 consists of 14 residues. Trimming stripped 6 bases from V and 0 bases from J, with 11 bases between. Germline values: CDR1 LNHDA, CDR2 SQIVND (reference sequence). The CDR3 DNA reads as TGTGCCAGTAGGTTTGCAGGGGTGAACACTGAAGCTTTCTTT. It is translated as CASRFAGVNTEAFF.

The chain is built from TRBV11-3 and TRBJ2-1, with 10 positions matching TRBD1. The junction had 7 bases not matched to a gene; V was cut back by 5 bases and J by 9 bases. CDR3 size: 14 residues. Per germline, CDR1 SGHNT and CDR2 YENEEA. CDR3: CASSQTGGSGEQFF. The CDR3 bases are TGTGCCAGCAGCCAGACAGGGGGCTCGGGTGAGCAGTTCTTC.

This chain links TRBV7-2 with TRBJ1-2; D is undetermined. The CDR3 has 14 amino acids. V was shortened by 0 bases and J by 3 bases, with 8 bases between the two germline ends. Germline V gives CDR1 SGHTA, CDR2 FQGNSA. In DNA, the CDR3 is TGTGCCAGCAGCTTAGCGGTCAGCGACTATGGCTACACCTTC. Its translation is CASSLAVSDYGYTF.

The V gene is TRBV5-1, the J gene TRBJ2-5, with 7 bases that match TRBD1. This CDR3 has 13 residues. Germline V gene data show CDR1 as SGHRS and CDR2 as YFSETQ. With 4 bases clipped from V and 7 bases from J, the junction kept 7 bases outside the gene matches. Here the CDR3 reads CASSPGDSGTQYF. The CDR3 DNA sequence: TGCGCCAGCAGCCCAGGGGACAGCGGGACCCAGTACTTC. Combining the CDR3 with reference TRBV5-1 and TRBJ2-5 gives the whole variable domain KAGVTQTPRYLIKTRGQQVTLSCSPISGHRSVSWYQQTPGQGLQFLFEYFSETQRNKGNFPGRFSGRQFSNSRSEMNVSTLELGDSALYLCASSPGDSGTQYFGPGTRLLVL.

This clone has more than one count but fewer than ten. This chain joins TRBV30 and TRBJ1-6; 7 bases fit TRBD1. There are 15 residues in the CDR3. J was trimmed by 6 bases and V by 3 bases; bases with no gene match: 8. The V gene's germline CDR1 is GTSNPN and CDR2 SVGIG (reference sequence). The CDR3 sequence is CAWRGRGRGNSPLHF. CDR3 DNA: TGTGCCTGGAGGGGAAGGGGGCGTGGTAATTCACCCCTCCACTTT.

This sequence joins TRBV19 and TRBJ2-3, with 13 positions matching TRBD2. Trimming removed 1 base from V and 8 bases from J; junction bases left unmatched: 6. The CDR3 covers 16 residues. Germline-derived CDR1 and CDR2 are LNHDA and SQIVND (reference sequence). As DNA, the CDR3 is TGTGCCAGTAGTATAGGGACTAGCGGGGGACGTGGTACGCAGTATTTT. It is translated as CASSIGTSGGRGTQYF.

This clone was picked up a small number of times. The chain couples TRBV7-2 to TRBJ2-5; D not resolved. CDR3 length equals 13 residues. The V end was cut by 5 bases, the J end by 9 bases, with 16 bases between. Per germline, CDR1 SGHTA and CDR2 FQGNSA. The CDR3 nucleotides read TGTGCCAGCAGCGACTTTATTTCGTCGGCCCAGTACTTC. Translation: CASSDFISSAQYF.

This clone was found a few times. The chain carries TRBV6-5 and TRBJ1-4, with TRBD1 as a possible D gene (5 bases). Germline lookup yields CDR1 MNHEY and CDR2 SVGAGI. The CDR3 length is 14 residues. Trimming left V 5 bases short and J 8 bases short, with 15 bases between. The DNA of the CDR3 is TGTGCCAGCAGTCTAGTCCCCGGGACCGAAAAACTGTTTTTT. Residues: CASSLVPGTEKLFF.

The CDR3: CASSQRDNGNTQYF. The CDR3 DNA reads as TGTGCCAGCTCACAAAGGGACAACGGAAATACGCAGTATTTT. This sequence joins TRBV18 and TRBJ2-3; D is possibly TRBD1 (6 bases). The V end lost 4 bases, the J end lost 7 bases, and 15 bases lay between the germline ends. The germline V gene has CDR1 KGHSH and CDR2 LQKENI. The CDR3 loop spans 14 amino acids. The entire variable domain, with the rest obtained from reference TRBV18 and TRBJ2-3, is as follows: NAGVMQNPRHLVRRRGQEARLRCSPMKGHSHVYWYRQLPEEGLKFMVYLQKENIIDESGMPKERFSAEFPKEGPSILRIQQVVRGDSAAYFCASSQRDNGNTQYFGPGTRLTVL.

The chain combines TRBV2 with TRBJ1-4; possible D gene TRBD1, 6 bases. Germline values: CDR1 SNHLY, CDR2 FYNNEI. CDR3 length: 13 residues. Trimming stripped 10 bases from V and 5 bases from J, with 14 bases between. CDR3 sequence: CATPGQPNEKLFF. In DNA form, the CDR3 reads TGTGCCACCCCTGGACAGCCGAATGAAAAACTGTTTTTT.